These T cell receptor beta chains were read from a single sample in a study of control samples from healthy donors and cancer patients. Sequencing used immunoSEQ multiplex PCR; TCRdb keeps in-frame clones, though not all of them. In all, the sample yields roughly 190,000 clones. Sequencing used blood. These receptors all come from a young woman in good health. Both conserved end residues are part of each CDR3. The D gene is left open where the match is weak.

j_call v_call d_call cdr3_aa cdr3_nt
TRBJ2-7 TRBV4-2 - CASSQGEWGKYEQYF TGTGCCAGCAGCCAAGGGGAGTGGGGGAAGTACGAGCAGTACTTC
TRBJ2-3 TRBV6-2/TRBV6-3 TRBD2 CASSYSIIAGGLTDTQYF TGTGCCAGCAGTTACTCAATAATAGCGGGGGGGCTCACAGATACGCAGTATTTT
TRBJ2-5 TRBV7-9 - CASSPGSMETQYF TGTGCCAGCAGCCCAGGATCCATGGAGACCCAGTACTTC
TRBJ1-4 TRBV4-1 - CASSPRGQETTNEKLFF TGCGCCAGCAGCCCCCGAGGTCAGGAAACAACTAATGAAAAACTGTTTTTT
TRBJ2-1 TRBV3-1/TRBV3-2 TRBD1 CASSQVPRGRGEQFF TGTGCCAGCAGCCAAGTGCCCAGGGGGCGCGGGGAGCAGTTCTTC
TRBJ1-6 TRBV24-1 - CATSEGRYNSPLHF TGTGCCACCAGTGAAGGGAGATATAATTCACCCCTCCACTTT
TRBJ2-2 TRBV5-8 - CASSSTVFGGELFF TGTGCCAGCAGCTCGACAGTTTTTGGCGGGGAGCTGTTTTTT
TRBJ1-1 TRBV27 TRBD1 CASSLSGDREAFF TGTGCCAGCAGTTTATCGGGGGACAGAGAAGCTTTCTTT
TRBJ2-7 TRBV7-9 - CASSWGPDSYEQYF TGTGCCAGCAGCTGGGGACCGGATTCCTACGAGCAGTACTTC
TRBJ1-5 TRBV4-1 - CASSHPDRPLNQPQHF TGCGCCAGCAGCCACCCGGACAGACCCCTCAATCAGCCCCAGCATTTT
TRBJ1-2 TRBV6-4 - CASSAEAGRSYGYTF TGTGCCAGCAGTGCCGAGGCAGGGAGGAGCTATGGCTACACCTTC
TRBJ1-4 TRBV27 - CASSLSILRAEGEKLFF TGTGCCAGCAGTTTATCGATCTTACGGGCTGAAGGAGAAAAACTGTTTTTT
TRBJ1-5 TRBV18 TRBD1 CASSNTGANQPQHF TGTGCCAGCTCAAACACAGGGGCTAATCAGCCCCAGCATTTT
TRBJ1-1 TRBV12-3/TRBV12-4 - CASTREVDTEAFF TGTGCCAGCACCCGAGAAGTGGACACTGAAGCTTTCTTT
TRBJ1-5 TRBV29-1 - CSVEDPGQPQHF TGCAGCGTAGAGGACCCTGGTCAGCCCCAGCATTTT
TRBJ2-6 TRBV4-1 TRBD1 CASSPWTGRSGANVLTF TGCGCCAGCAGCCCTTGGACAGGGCGCTCTGGGGCCAACGTCCTGACTTTC
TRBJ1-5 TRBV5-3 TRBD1 CARSPGQGKPQHF TGTGCCAGAAGCCCCGGACAGGGGAAGCCCCAGCATTTT
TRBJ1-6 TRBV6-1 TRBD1 CASSAPRDRVRGNSPLHF TGTGCCAGCAGTGCCCCCCGGGACAGGGTGAGAGGTAATTCACCCCTCCACTTT
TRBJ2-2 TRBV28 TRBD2 CASSLQRGGRNTGELFF TGTGCCAGCAGTTTACAGCGGGGGGGCCGGAACACCGGGGAGCTGTTTTTT
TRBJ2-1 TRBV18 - CATRRGMGNEQFF TGTGCCACCCGCCGTGGTATGGGCAATGAGCAGTTCTTC
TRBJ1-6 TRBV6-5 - CASRWTGSNSPLHF TGTGCCAGCAGATGGACGGGCAGTAATTCACCCCTCCACTTT
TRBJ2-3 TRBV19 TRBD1 CASSIDNRGVADTQYF TGTGCCAGTAGTATAGATAACAGGGGGGTCGCAGATACGCAGTATTTT
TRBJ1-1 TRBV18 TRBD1 CASSPGQGIDTEAFF TGTGCCAGCTCACCAGGACAGGGTATTGACACTGAAGCTTTCTTT
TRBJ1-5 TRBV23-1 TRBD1 CASSQLPGQSAFPHQPQHF TGCGCCAGCAGTCAACTCCCGGGACAGTCTGCCTTCCCCCATCAGCCCCAGCATTTT
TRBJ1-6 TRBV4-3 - CASSQDLSSNSPLHF TGCGCCAGCAGCCAAGATCTGAGCTCTAATTCACCCCTCCACTTT
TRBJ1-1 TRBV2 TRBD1 CASSPYRGVGAEAFF TGTGCCAGCAGTCCTTACAGGGGCGTGGGGGCTGAAGCTTTCTTT
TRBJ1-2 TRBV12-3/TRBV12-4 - CASSSPGPYGYTF TGTGCCAGCAGTTCTCCAGGGCCCTATGGCTACACCTTC
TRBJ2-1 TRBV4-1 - CASSQAGGSNTYNEQFF TGCGCCAGCAGCCAAGCAGGAGGATCCAATACCTACAATGAGCAGTTCTTC
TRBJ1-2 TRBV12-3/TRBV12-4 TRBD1 CASSVQGNGYTF TGTGCCAGCAGTGTACAGGGGAATGGCTACACCTTC
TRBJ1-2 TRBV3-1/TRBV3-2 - CASSQSGSAGYYGYTF TGTGCCAGCAGCCAAAGTGGATCGGCAGGGTACTATGGCTACACCTTC
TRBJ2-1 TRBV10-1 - CASSVVSNEQFF TGCGCCAGCAGTGTGGTAAGCAATGAGCAGTTCTTC
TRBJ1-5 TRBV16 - CASSPSRLLNQPQHF TGTGCCAGCAGCCCTTCGAGACTGCTCAATCAGCCCCAGCATTTT
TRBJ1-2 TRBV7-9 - CASSLEAGGPNYGYTF TGTGCCAGCAGCTTAGAGGCAGGTGGCCCCAACTATGGCTACACCTTC
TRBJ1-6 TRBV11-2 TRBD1 CASRNPGTGVASPLHF TGTGCCAGCAGAAACCCCGGGACAGGGGTCGCTTCACCCCTCCACTTT
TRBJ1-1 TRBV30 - CAWIGTPGTEAFF TGTGCCTGGATTGGGACCCCGGGGACTGAAGCTTTCTTT
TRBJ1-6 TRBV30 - CACNILDGSPLHF TGTGCCTGCAACATCCTTGACGGGTCACCCCTCCACTTT
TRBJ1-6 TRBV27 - CASRWSGNNSPLHF TGTGCCAGCAGGTGGTCAGGGAATAATTCACCCCTCCACTTT
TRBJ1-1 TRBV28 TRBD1 CASSQGDRGPRNTEAFF TGTGCCAGCAGTCAGGGGGACAGGGGACCCCGGAACACTGAAGCTTTCTTT
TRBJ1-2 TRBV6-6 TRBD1 CASSYWFGQAYGYTF TGTGCCAGCAGTTACTGGTTCGGACAGGCCTATGGCTACACCTTC
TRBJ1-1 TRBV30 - CAWSVKGGTEAFF TGTGCCTGGAGTGTCAAAGGAGGCACTGAAGCTTTCTTT
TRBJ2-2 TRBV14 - CASSRHTGELFF TGTGCCAGCAGCCGACACACCGGGGAGCTGTTTTTT
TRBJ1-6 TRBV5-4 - CASSHPSVLGSPLHF TGTGCCAGCAGCCACCCCTCGGTCTTAGGTTCACCCCTCCACTTT
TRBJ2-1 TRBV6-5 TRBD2 CASKVIAGSYNEQFF TGTGCCAGCAAAGTAATAGCGGGCTCCTACAATGAGCAGTTCTTC
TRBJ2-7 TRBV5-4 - CASSPEGTSYEQYF TGTGCCAGCAGCCCGGAGGGGACATCCTACGAGCAGTACTTC
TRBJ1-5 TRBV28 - CASGDQPQHF TGTGCCAGCGGAGATCAGCCCCAGCATTTT
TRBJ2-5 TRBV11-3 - CASSSRAETQYF TGTGCCAGCAGTTCTCGGGCAGAGACCCAGTACTTC
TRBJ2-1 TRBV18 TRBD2 CASSRTSGVDNEQFF TGTGCCAGCTCCCGGACTAGCGGGGTAGACAATGAGCAGTTCTTC
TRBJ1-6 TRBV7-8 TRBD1 CASSPRDSYNSPLHF TGTGCCAGCAGCCCTCGGGACAGTTATAATTCACCCCTCCACTTT
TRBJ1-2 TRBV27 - CASSLAGDGGYTF TGTGCCAGCAGTCTAGCCGGGGATGGTGGCTACACCTTC
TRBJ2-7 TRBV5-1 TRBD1 CASSSATGLSSYEQYF TGCGCCAGCAGCTCAGCGACAGGGCTTAGCTCCTACGAGCAGTACTTC
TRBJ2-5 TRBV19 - CASSIGVQETQYF TGTGCCAGTAGTATAGGGGTTCAGGAGACCCAGTACTTC
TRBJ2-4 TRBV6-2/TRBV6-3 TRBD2 CASSPAGTKNIQYF TGTGCCAGCAGCCCAGCGGGGACTAAAAACATTCAGTACTTC
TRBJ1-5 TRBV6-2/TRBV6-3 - CASSPLTDLNQPQHF TGTGCCAGCAGCCCTCTGACGGACCTCAATCAGCCCCAGCATTTT
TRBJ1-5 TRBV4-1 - CASSQDPGRNQPQHF TGCGCCAGCAGCCAAGATCCGGGTAGGAATCAGCCCCAGCATTTT